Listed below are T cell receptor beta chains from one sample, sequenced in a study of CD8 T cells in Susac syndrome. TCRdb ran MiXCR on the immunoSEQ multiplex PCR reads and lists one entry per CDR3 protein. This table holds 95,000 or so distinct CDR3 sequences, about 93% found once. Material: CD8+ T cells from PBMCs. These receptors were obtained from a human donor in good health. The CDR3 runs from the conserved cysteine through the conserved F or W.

CASRPGAYGYTF	TRBJ1-2	TRBV5-6
CASSFRYLHEAFF	TRBJ1-1	TRBV5-6
CASSQGGNRAEAFF	TRBJ1-1	TRBV13
CSARGPAGQMQETQYF	TRBJ2-5	TRBV20-1
CASSPQKGGAAGELFF	TRBJ2-2	TRBV6-1
CASSRQGREETQYF	TRBJ2-5	TRBV6-6
CASSIPSDRGPLTYEQYF	TRBJ2-7	TRBV19
CASSQGGGASDTQYF	TRBJ2-3	TRBV6-4
CASSAGDTRDTEAFF	TRBJ1-1	TRBV7-9
CASSLQQGANYGYTF	TRBJ1-2	TRBV11-2